The 21 T cell receptor beta chains below were found in one sample sequenced in a study of T cell therapy after organ transplantation. Method: immunoSEQ multiplex PCR; TCRdb's copy keeps in-frame clones and lacks some. The profile shows thousands of clones, around 70% of them singletons. No antigen has been assigned to these receptors. The sample was CD8+ T cells from blood, taken before autologous CMV-specific T cell therapy. Every receptor here comes from a human patient who had received a solid organ transplant and had CMV disease.

V and J are TRBV7-9 and TRBJ1-3; D gene uncertain. V was shortened by 5 bases and J by 6 bases, with 11 bases between the two germline ends. The CDR3 sequence is 13 residues long. Germline loops: CDR1 SEHNR, CDR2 FQNEAQ (reference sequence). The CDR3 bases are TGTGCCAGCAGCGCCACTCTTAAAAACACCATATATTTT. Its translation is CASSATLKNTIYF.

The chain combines TRBV9 with TRBJ2-1, with D maybe TRBD1 (6 bases). Germline CDR1 is SGDLS and CDR2 is YYNGEE. The CDR3 runs to 10 residues. For the CDR3, the DNA is TGTGCTTCCAGGGGCGATGAGCAGTTCTTC. The encoded protein is CASRGDEQFF. The full variable domain, with the rest looked up from reference TRBV9 and TRBJ2-1, is DSGVTQTPKHLITATGQRVTLRCSPRSGDLSVYWYQQSLDQGLQFLIQYYNGEERAKGNILERFSAQQFPDLHSELNLSSLELGDSALYFCASRGDEQFFGPGTRLTVL.

The chain uses TRBV6-6 and TRBJ2-7; no clear D gene. Deletions cut 3 bases from V and 2 bases from J, with 11 bases between. Germline V gene lookup returns CDR1 MNHNY and CDR2 SVGAGI (reference sequence). This CDR3 comprises 14 residues. CDR3 coding DNA: TGTGCCAGCAGTTATGGGCGTAAGCCCTACGAGCAGTACTTC. Translated, it gives CASSYGRKPYEQYF.

This clone was picked up one time. The chain employs TRBV5-1 and TRBJ2-1; perhaps TRBD2 as D (6 bases). The V and J ends lost 4 bases and 0 bases respectively, with 17 bases between them. The CDR3 runs to 17 residues. Germline-derived CDR1 and CDR2 are SGHRS and YFSETQ. CDR3 sequence: CASSPWGRQSSYNEQFF. CDR3 DNA sequence: TGCGCCAGCAGCCCATGGGGGAGGCAAAGCTCCTACAATGAGCAGTTCTTC.

The rearrangement links TRBV12-5 to TRBJ2-3; TRBD1 might be the D (6 bases). V lost 5 bases and J lost 6, with 15 bases in between. The CDR3 runs 14 residues. Germline V gene lookup returns CDR1 LGHNT and CDR2 FRNRAP. As DNA, the CDR3 is TGTGCTAGTGGTCCAGGGGACCGTGGGGATACGCAGTATTTT. Its protein is CASGPGDRGDTQYF.

V and J are TRBV6-5 and TRBJ2-7, with D hard to call. There are 14 residues in the CDR3. CDR1 and CDR2 (germline): MNHEY, SVGAGI. V dropped 2 bases and J dropped 0 bases, with 8 bases sitting between them. The CDR3 region is CASSYLLLSYEQYF. The CDR3 nucleotides read TGTGCCAGCAGTTACCTACTCCTCTCCTACGAGCAGTACTTC.

The chain recombines TRBV4-3 with TRBJ2-1; a weak D match, TRBD2 (6 bases). The CDR3 has 16 residues. The germline V gene encodes CDR1 LGHNA and CDR2 YSLEER. Between the trimmed V and J ends, which lost 4 bases and 0 bases, there was a span of 13 bases. The DNA of the CDR3 is TGCGCCAGCAGCCCGGGCCAGCGGGCCTCCTACAATGAGCAGTTCTTC. Protein product: CASSPGQRASYNEQFF.

The gene calls are TRBV7-9 and TRBJ1-1; 7 positions agree with TRBD1. Germline trimming cut 5 bases from V and 6 bases from J; bases unmatched to any gene: 3. Germline V CDR1 and CDR2: SEHNR, FQNEAQ (reference sequence). This CDR3 comprises 12 residues. The CDR3 loop is CASSPGGSEAFF. The CDR3, as DNA: TGTGCCAGCAGCCCAGGGGGTTCTGAAGCTTTCTTT.

The sample holds a few counts of this clone. The chain employs TRBV27 and TRBJ2-5; TRBD1 matches at 9 bases. The J segment lost 0 bases and the V segment lost 5 bases, leaving 7 bases of the junction unmatched. The CDR3 contains 16 residues. Germline V gives CDR1 MNHEY, CDR2 SMNVEV (reference sequence). The DNA for the CDR3 is TGTGCCAGCAGTCTCAGACAGGGGGGCTACCAAGAGACCCAGTACTTC. This gives the protein CASSLRQGGYQETQYF.

The chain combines TRBV19 with TRBJ1-2; 7 positions match TRBD1. CDR1 LNHDA and CDR2 SQIVND come from the germline V gene (reference sequence). CDR3 size: 12 residues. V lost 5 bases to trimming and J lost 8 bases; unmatched junction nucleotides: 5. CDR3 DNA: TGTGCCAGTAGTCTAGGGGGCAACGGCTACACCTTC. This gives the protein CASSLGGNGYTF.

This clone was found once. The chain joins TRBV5-1 to TRBJ2-1; possible D gene TRBD2, 6 bases. The CDR3 has 16 amino acids. The germline V gene has CDR1 SGHRS and CDR2 YFSETQ. V lost 1 base, J lost 2 bases, and 13 bases lay in between. Here the CDR3 reads CASSLNSGETYNEQFF. CDR3 sequence (DNA): TGCGCCAGCAGCTTGAATTCGGGAGAAACCTACAATGAGCAGTTCTTC.

In this sample, this clone turned up once. This chain joins TRBV9 and TRBJ2-2; no clear D. V lost 1 base, J lost 6 bases, and 4 bases lay in between. CDR1 and CDR2 (germline): SGDLS, YYNGEE. This CDR3 is built from 12 residues. The DNA of the CDR3 is TGTGCCAGCAGCGTAAATCCCGGGGAGCTGTTTTTT. Its protein product is CASSVNPGELFF.

This clone is deemed medium-sized (0.01 to 0.1%). The chain uses TRBV11-2 and TRBJ1-5; unclear D gene. Trimming stripped 1 base from V and 3 bases from J, with 7 bases between. The V gene's germline CDR1 is SGHAT and CDR2 FQNNGV. CDR3 length: 14 amino acids. The CDR3 nucleotides read TGTGCCAGCAGCTTAGGGGCAGACAATCAGCCCCAGCATTTT. Residues: CASSLGADNQPQHF. Complete variable domain (other parts from reference TRBV11-2 and TRBJ1-5): EAGVAQSPRYKIIEKRQSVAFWCNPISGHATLYWYQQILGQGPKLLIQFQNNGVVDDSQLPKDRFSAERLKGVDSTLKIQPAKLEDSAVYLCASSLGADNQPQHFGDGTRLSIL.

This chain uses TRBV6-6 with TRBJ2-7, with 7 bases aligning to TRBD1. The junction had 6 bases not matched to a gene; V was cut back by 2 bases and J by 5 bases. CDR3 length equals 14 residues. Germline V gives CDR1 MNHNY, CDR2 SVGAGI (reference sequence). The CDR3 sequence: CASSYGGQAHEQYF. DNA for the CDR3: TGTGCCAGCAGTTACGGCGGACAGGCCCACGAGCAGTACTTC.

The chain has TRBV2 and TRBJ2-1; D ambiguous. The CDR3 runs to 13 residues. The germline V and J ends were trimmed by 3 bases and 5 bases, with 8 bases remaining between them. CDR1 SNHLY and CDR2 FYNNEI come from the germline V gene. CDR3 bases: TGTGCCAGCAGTGACGACGGCCACAATGAGCAGTTCTTC. Its translation: CASSDDGHNEQFF.

The CDR3 DNA reads TGCGCCAGCAGCTTGGCGACTAGCGGGAGCTCCTACAATGAGCAGTTCTTC. It specifies CASSLATSGSSYNEQFF. The genes are TRBV5-1 and TRBJ2-1, with 12 bases fitting TRBD2. Germline trimming cut 0 bases from V and 0 bases from J; bases unmatched to any gene: 1. The CDR3 covers 17 residues. CDR1 and CDR2 from the germline V gene are SGHRS and YFSETQ.

V usage is TRBV9 and J usage is TRBJ2-1; 11 bases map to TRBD2. J gave up 8 bases and V 3 bases, and 13 bases lay outside the gene matches. Germline V gives CDR1 SGDLS, CDR2 YYNGEE. The CDR3 runs 17 residues. CDR3 protein: CASSAISGRAYYDEQFF. CDR3 coding DNA: TGTGCCAGCAGCGCCATTAGCGGGAGGGCCTATTACGATGAGCAGTTCTTC. Complete variable domain (other parts from reference TRBV9 and TRBJ2-1): DSGVTQTPKHLITATGQRVTLRCSPRSGDLSVYWYQQSLDQGLQFLIQYYNGEERAKGNILERFSAQQFPDLHSELNLSSLELGDSALYFCASSAISGRAYYDEQFFGPGTRLTVL.

The rearrangement uses TRBV2 and TRBJ2-6, with D unresolved. CDR1 and CDR2 from the germline V gene are SNHLY and FYNNEI. Trimming took 3 bases from V and 0 from J, leaving 15 bases between them. This CDR3 contains 18 residues. The CDR3 sequence is CASSEAGAHSSGANVLTF. CDR3 DNA sequence: TGTGCCAGCAGTGAGGCAGGTGCCCATAGCTCTGGGGCCAACGTCCTGACTTTC.

The chain carries TRBV27 and TRBJ2-1; 10 bases align to TRBD1. CDR1 and CDR2 from the germline V gene are MNHEY and SMNVEV (reference sequence). V trimming: 5 bases; J trimming: 3 bases; junction bases outside the gene matches: 4. CDR3 size: 15 residues. The CDR3 is CASSPGTGVYNEQFF. The CDR3 DNA reads TGTGCCAGCAGTCCCGGGACAGGGGTCTACAATGAGCAGTTCTTC.

The V call is TRBV7-9, the J call TRBJ2-7, with 9 bases aligning to TRBD2. This CDR3 spans 16 amino acids. The J segment lost 1 base and the V segment lost 5 bases, leaving 9 bases of the junction unmatched. CDR1 is SEHNR and CDR2 is FQNEAQ in the germline V gene (reference sequence). The CDR3 region has the DNA TGTGCCAGCAGCCATGATACTAGCGGGCTTTCCTACGAGCAGTACTTC. This sequence encodes CASSHDTSGLSYEQYF. Full variable domain (outside the CDR3, taken from reference TRBV7-9 and TRBJ2-7): DTGVSQNPRHKITKRGQNVTFRCDPISEHNRLYWYRQTLGQGPEFLTYFQNEAQLEKSRLLSDRFSAERPKGSFSTLEIQRTEQGDSAMYLCASSHDTSGLSYEQYFGPGTRLTVT.

By share, this clone counts as large. The chain combines TRBV6-6 with TRBJ2-7; D assignment may be TRBD1 or TRBD2 (5 bases each). With 5 bases removed from V and 3 bases from J, the gap between germline ends came to 14 bases. The length of the CDR3 is 14 residues. Per the germline V gene, CDR1 is MNHNY and CDR2 is SVGAGI (reference sequence). CDR3 sequence reads: CASSPRDGYYEQYF. The DNA of the CDR3 is TGTGCCAGCAGTCCCCGGGACGGCTACTACGAGCAGTACTTC.